This TCR beta chain was captured by sequencing in a study of cytomegalovirus exposure and HLA in healthy donors. Concerning this clone itself: Its antigen is unknown.

PCR primers comprised 60 Vbeta and 13 Jbeta primers. Here immunoSEQ multiplex PCR was the method, and the copy in TCRdb shows in-frame clones only, minus some. The table has more than 95,000 clones, roughly 72% seen once. The study, taken as a whole, reports: Fewer N-insertions (relative to the approximately 700-donor mean) were reportedly seen in an Asian-associated ancestry cluster in a later analysis. In a later analysis, specific HLA alleles were associated with 15,000 to 20,000 TCR beta sequences at a 0.05 false discovery rate. In a later analysis, V- and J-gene trimming of beta chains associated with a DCLRE1C missense variant, replicated independently.

As for the donors, each was a healthy bone marrow donor. Germline V gene data show CDR1 as GTSNPN and CDR2 as SVGIG (reference sequence). J was trimmed by 0 bases and V by 0 bases; bases with no gene match: 10. The CDR3 has 17 amino acids. The source of this sequence is a woman aged 50 to 65 in good health and CMV-seropositive. V is TRBV30 and J is TRBJ2-7, with 8 positions matching TRBD1. Sequencing was carried out using PBMCs. The CDR3 sequence is CAWSVLGTGPSSYEQYF. CDR3 nucleotide sequence: TGTGCCTGGAGTGTACTTGGGACAGGCCCCAGCTCCTACGAGCAGTACTTC.